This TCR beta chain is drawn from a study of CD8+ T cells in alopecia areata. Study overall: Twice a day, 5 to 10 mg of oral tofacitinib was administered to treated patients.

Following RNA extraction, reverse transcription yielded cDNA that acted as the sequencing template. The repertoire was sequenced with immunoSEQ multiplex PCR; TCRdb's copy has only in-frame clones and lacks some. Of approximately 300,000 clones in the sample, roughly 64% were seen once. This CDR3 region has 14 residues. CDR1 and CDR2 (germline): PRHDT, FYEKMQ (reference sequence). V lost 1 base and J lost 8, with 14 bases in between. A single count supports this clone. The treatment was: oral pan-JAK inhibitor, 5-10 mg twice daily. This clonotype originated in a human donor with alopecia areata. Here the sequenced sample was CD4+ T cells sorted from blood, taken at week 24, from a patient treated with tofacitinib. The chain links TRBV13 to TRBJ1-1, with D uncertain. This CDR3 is CASSLDPIAGEAFF. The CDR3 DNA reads TGTGCCAGCAGCTTAGACCCAATAGCCGGGGAAGCTTTCTTT. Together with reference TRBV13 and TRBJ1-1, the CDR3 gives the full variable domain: AAGVIQSPRHLIKEKRETATLKCYPIPRHDTVYWYQQGPGQDPQFLISFYEKMQSDKGSIPDRFSAQQFSDYHSELNMSSLELGDSALYFCASSLDPIAGEAFFGQGTRLTVV.